The 21 T cell receptor beta chains below come from one sample, sequenced in a study of regulatory T cells in long-lasting Graves disease. Sample time point: newly diagnosed GD, antithyroid drugs for less than 3 months. PBMCs were the source of the RNA used for TCR sequencing. Libraries of TCR beta came from iRepertoire HTBI primers plus Arm-PCR of CDR3 regions. TCRdb called the multiplex PCR reads again in MiXCR, with one record for every CDR3 protein. This sample has hundreds of thousands of distinct CDR3 sequences, with around 12% found just once. In addition, the sample was reused for a study of T cells in Graves' hyperthyroidism and ophthalmopathy.

This specimen was peripheral blood mononuclear cells (PBMCs), taken at new diagnosis, from a patient treated with antithyroid drugs. The receptor source for this set is a woman in her twenties or thirties with Graves disease.

On this clonotype: A much larger clone differs from this one at a single base, so this may be a read error. The V and J genes are TRBV7-2 and TRBJ1-2; D is perhaps TRBD1 (6 bases). The CDR3 has 13 amino acids. Trimming stripped 3 bases from V and 9 bases from J, with 14 bases between. Germline V gene lookup returns CDR1 SGHTA and CDR2 FQGNSA. The CDR3 DNA reads TGTGCCAGCAGCTTCAGGGGTCGAAGGCGCTACACCTTC. This encodes CASSFRGRRRYTF.

This clonotype was counted at least ten times. V gene TRBV20-1 combines with J gene TRBJ2-3; 8 nucleotides line up with TRBD2. The CDR3 extends over 19 amino acids. CDR1 and CDR2 from the germline V gene are DFQATT and SNEGSKA (reference sequence). The V and J ends lost 3 bases and 2 bases, in that order; junction bases with no gene match: 19. The CDR3 region is CSASKRRGVSKGTTDTQYF. In DNA, the CDR3 is TGCAGTGCTAGTAAACGGCGGGGGGTTAGTAAGGGTACCACAGATACGCAGTATTTT.

There are many counts of this clonotype. The V gene is TRBV11-2, the J gene TRBJ1-2; tentatively, D is TRBD1 (5 bases). Per germline, CDR1 SGHAT and CDR2 FQNNGV. This CDR3 is built from 15 residues. V dropped 0 bases and J dropped 0 bases, with 8 bases sitting between them. The CDR3 nucleotides read TGTGCCAGCAGCTTAGATGGGGCCTCTAACTATGGCTACACCTTC. Encoded protein: CASSLDGASNYGYTF.

This clonotype has a count of ten or more. The chain couples TRBV9 to TRBJ2-3; D ambiguous. The CDR3 loop spans 13 amino acids. The germline V gene encodes CDR1 SGDLS and CDR2 YYNGEE. V dropped 3 bases and J dropped 2 bases, with 7 bases sitting between them. The CDR3: CASSAGNTDTQYF. The CDR3 nucleotides are TGTGCCAGCAGCGCAGGTAACACAGATACGCAGTATTTT.

In its sample, this clonotype was seen a few times. CDR3 sequence (DNA): TGTGCCAGCAGCCAAGATCGTCTAGCGGACCGCACAGATACGCAGTATTTT. It yields the protein CASSQDRLADRTDTQYF. The chain has TRBV3-1 and TRBJ2-3; 7 bases align to TRBD2. Trimming took 0 bases from V and 1 from J; bases not matched to a gene: 7. Germline V gene data show CDR1 as LGHDT and CDR2 as YNNKEL (reference sequence). The CDR3 is 17 residues long.

Turning to this clonotype: One junction end does not reproduce the germline sequence, and a read error may be involved. The V and J genes are TRBV29-1 and TRBJ2-5, with D tentatively TRBD1 (5 bases). Germline assignment: CDR1 SQVTM and CDR2 ANQGSEA. The CDR3 loop spans 13 amino acids. The CDR3 is CGVEGHLQETQYF. In DNA, the CDR3 is TGCGGCGTTGAAGGACACCTCCAAGAGACCCAGTACTTC. The full variable domain, rest sourced from reference TRBV29-1 and TRBJ2-5, is SAVISQKPSRDICQRGTSLTIQCQVDSQVTMMFWYRQQPGQSLTLIATANQGSEATYESGFVIDKFPISRPNLTFSTLTVSNMSPEDSSIYLCGVEGHLQETQYFGPGTRLLVL.

This clonotype was counted many times. V is TRBV5-1 and J is TRBJ1-3, with D unresolved. V shed 0 bases and J shed 0 bases, with 4 bases lying between them. The CDR3 totals 14 residues. The germline V gene encodes CDR1 SGHRS and CDR2 YFSETQ. The CDR3 loop is CASSLGASGNTIYF. CDR3 in DNA: TGCGCCAGCAGCTTGGGAGCCTCTGGAAACACCATATATTTT.

At least ten counts were recorded for this clonotype. The chain employs TRBV12-3 or TRBV12-4 and TRBJ1-2, with a weak D call TRBD1 (5 bases). Trimming took off 5 bases at V and 6 bases at J, with 16 bases between the two ends. The CDR3 is made up of 14 amino acids. The CDR3 sequence is CASSPGLFGDGYTF. In DNA form, the CDR3 reads TGTGCCAGCAGTCCGGGGCTCTTCGGGGATGGCTACACCTTC.

The chain is built from TRBV7-6 and TRBJ1-1; TRBD1 might be the D (5 bases). Germline V CDR1 and CDR2: SGHVS, FNYEAQ. Trimming pared 4 bases from V and 6 bases from J, leaving 12 bases between. CDR3 length equals 13 residues. DNA of the CDR3: TGTGCCAGCAGCTCACAGGAGTCTGCTGAAGCTTTCTTT. As protein: CASSSQESAEAFF.

In the case of this clonotype: A read error is possible here, since a much larger clone lies one base away. This CDR3 is CAGSSRDMIRYTF. CDR3 bases: TGTGCCGGCAGTTCTCGGGACATGATACGCTACACCTTC. This chain uses TRBV28 with TRBJ1-2, with D perhaps TRBD1 (6 bases). There are 13 residues in the CDR3. CDR1 is MDHEN and CDR2 is SYDVKM in the germline V gene.

The sample holds many counts of this clonotype. J is TRBJ2-1 and V is TRBV6-2 or TRBV6-3; weak D call: TRBD2 (6 bases). CDR1 and CDR2 (germline): MNHEY, SVGEGT. This CDR3 contains 15 residues. With 6 bases removed from V and 4 bases from J, the gap between germline ends came to 16 bases. DNA of the CDR3: TGTGCCAGCAGGATAACGGGACTCCATTACAATGAGCAGTTCTTC. Translated, it gives CASRITGLHYNEQFF.

In this sample, this clonotype turned up many times. The genes are TRBV19 and TRBJ1-5; D remains ambiguous. CDR3 length equals 15 residues. CDR1 and CDR2 (germline): LNHDA, SQIVND (reference sequence). V dropped 5 bases and J dropped 2 bases, with 13 bases sitting between them. As DNA, the CDR3 is TGTGCCAGTAGTGGCGGATTTTTGGGCAATCAGCCCCAGCATTTT. Translating it yields CASSGGFLGNQPQHF.

The chain carries TRBV15 and TRBJ2-1, with D tentatively TRBD1 or TRBD2 (5 bases each). Germline CDR1 reads LNHNV; CDR2 reads YYDKDF (reference sequence). The CDR3 extends over 12 amino acids. V was clipped by 1 base and J by 10 bases, with 8 bases between them. CDR3 sequence (DNA): TGTGCCACCAGCAGAGCCCGGGACGAGCAGTTCTTC. This encodes CATSRARDEQFF.

This clonotype was detected ten times or more. The chain uses TRBV30 and TRBJ1-1; D uncertain. Germline V CDR1 and CDR2: GTSNPN, SVGIG (reference sequence). The CDR3 sequence is 16 residues long. V gave up 2 bases and J gave up 1 base, with 17 bases separating them. Here the CDR3 reads CAWSLPVHLWNTEAFF. The CDR3 DNA reads TGTGCCTGGAGTTTACCTGTACATCTGTGGAACACTGAAGCTTTCTTT.

This clonotype was counted only a few times. The chain joins TRBV24-1 to TRBJ1-2, with TRBD1 identical over 12 bases. The CDR3 totals 17 residues. Trimming at V came to 5 bases and at J to 2 bases, leaving 8 bases not matched to a gene. Germline-derived CDR1 and CDR2 are KGHDR and SFDVKD. The CDR3 reads CATSGSGTGGYNYGYTF. The CDR3 DNA is TGTGCCACCAGTGGGAGTGGGACAGGGGGCTACAACTATGGCTACACCTTC.

This clonotype was seen ten or more times. J is TRBJ1-1 and V is TRBV30; D unclear. This CDR3 has 11 amino acids. Deletions cut 0 bases from V and 9 bases from J, with 8 bases between. Germline assignment: CDR1 GTSNPN and CDR2 SVGIG (reference sequence). CDR3 nucleotides: TGTGCCTGGAGTGTTGGCGGGAAAGCTTTCTTT. It yields the protein CAWSVGGKAFF.

This clonotype was recorded many times. The chain recombines TRBV5-1 with TRBJ1-4; D gene unclear. The CDR3 has 16 amino acids. Trimming cost V 4 bases and J 2 bases, with 15 bases left between them. Germline loops: CDR1 SGHRS, CDR2 YFSETQ. This CDR3 is CASSQGPRGTNEKLFF. Here the CDR3 DNA reads TGCGCCAGCAGCCAAGGACCCCGAGGGACTAATGAAAAACTGTTTTTT.

This clonotype was counted many times. As DNA, the CDR3 is TGTGCCAGCACCCGGACAGCAGACTATGGCTACACCTTC. It specifies CASTRTADYGYTF. The V call is TRBV2, the J call TRBJ1-2, with D perhaps TRBD1 (6 bases). CDR1 and CDR2 (germline): SNHLY, FYNNEI. V was trimmed by 7 bases and J by 3 bases, leaving 12 bases between them. The CDR3 length is 13 residues.

As for this clonotype: A read error may explain this, as a much larger clone is one base away. V usage is TRBV29-1 and J usage is TRBJ2-2, with D possibly TRBD2 on 6 matching bases. Germline V gene lookup returns CDR1 SQVTM and CDR2 ANQGSEA. CDR3 length: 15 amino acids. The CDR3 spells CSVEDGTRNTGGLFF. The CDR3, as DNA: TGCAGCGTTGAAGATGGGACTCGGAACACCGGGGGGCTGTTTTTT.

V usage is TRBV7-2 and J usage is TRBJ2-1; no clear D gene. In germline, CDR1 is SGHTA, CDR2 FQGNSA. Trimming removed 3 bases at V and 0 bases at J, with 12 bases between. CDR3 length equals 16 residues. The CDR3 loop reads CASSFAALSSYNEQFF. CDR3 DNA: TGTGCCAGCAGCTTTGCGGCCTTGAGCTCCTACAATGAGCAGTTCTTC.

This clonotype was seen many times. CDR3 protein: CASSNRAGGTEAFF. Written as DNA, the CDR3 is TGTGCCAGCAGCAACAGGGCCGGGGGCACTGAAGCTTTCTTT. The V and J genes are TRBV2 and TRBJ1-1; D possibly corresponds to TRBD1 (6 bases). The CDR3 contains 14 residues. V was trimmed by 6 bases and J by 4 bases, leaving 15 bases between them. CDR1 and CDR2 from the germline V gene are SNHLY and FYNNEI.